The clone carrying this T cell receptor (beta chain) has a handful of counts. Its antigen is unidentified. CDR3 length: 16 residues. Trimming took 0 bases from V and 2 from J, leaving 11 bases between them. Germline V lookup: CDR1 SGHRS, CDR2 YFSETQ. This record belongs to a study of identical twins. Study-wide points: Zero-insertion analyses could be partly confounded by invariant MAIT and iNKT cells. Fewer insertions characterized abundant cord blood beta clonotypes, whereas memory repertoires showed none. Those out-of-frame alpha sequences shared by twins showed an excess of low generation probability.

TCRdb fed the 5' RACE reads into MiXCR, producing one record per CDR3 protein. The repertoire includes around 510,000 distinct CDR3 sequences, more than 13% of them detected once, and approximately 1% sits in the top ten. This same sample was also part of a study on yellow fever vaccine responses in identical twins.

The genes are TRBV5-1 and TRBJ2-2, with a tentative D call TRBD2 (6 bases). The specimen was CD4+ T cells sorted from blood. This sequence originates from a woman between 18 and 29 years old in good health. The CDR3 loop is CASSLVGLINTGELFF. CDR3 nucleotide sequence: TGCGCCAGCAGCTTGGTGGGACTCATAAACACCGGGGAGCTGTTTTTT.